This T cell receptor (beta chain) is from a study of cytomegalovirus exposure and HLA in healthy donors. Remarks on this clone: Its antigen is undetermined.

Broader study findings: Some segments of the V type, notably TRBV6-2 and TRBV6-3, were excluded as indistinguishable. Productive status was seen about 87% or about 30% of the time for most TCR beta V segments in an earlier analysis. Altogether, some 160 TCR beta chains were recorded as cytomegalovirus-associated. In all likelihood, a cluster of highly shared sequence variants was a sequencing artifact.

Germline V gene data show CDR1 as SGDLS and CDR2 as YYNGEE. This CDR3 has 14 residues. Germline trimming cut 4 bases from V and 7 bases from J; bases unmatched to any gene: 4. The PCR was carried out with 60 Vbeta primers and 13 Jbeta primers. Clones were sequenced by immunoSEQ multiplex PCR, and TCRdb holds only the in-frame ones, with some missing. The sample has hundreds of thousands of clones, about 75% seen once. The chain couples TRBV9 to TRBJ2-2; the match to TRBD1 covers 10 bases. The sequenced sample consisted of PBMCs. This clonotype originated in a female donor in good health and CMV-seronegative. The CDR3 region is CASSRGQGIGELFF. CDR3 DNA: TGTGCCAGCAGCAGGGGACAGGGGATCGGGGAGCTGTTTTTT. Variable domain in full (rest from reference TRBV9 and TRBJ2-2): DSGVTQTPKHLITATGQRVTLRCSPRSGDLSVYWYQQSLDQGLQFLIQYYNGEERAKGNILERFSAQQFPDLHSELNLSSLELGDSALYFCASSRGQGIGELFFGEGSRLTVL.